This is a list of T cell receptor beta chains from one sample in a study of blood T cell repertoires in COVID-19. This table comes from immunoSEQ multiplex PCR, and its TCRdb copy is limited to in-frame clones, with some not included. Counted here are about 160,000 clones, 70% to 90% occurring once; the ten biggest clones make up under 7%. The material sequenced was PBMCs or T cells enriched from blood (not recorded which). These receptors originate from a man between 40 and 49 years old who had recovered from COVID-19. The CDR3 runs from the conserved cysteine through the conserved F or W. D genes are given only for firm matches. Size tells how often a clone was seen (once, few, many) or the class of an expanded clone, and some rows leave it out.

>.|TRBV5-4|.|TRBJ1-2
CASSDGWGANYGYTF
TGTGCCAGCTCCGACGGGTGGGGAGCTAACTATGGCTACACCTTC
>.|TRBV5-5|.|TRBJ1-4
CASSQDGSRNEKLFF
TGTGCCAGCAGCCAAGATGGCAGTCGTAATGAAAAACTGTTTTTT
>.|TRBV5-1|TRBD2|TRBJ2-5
CASSLGTSGGQETQYF
TGCGCCAGCAGCCTCGGGACTAGCGGGGGACAAGAGACCCAGTACTTC
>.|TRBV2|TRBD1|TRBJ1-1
CASRGTVKNTEAFF
TGTGCCAGCAGGGGGACAGTAAAGAACACTGAAGCTTTCTTT
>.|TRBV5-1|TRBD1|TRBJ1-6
CASSLSGQGSNSPLHF
TGCGCCAGCAGCTTGTCTGGACAGGGCAGTAATTCACCCCTCCACTTT
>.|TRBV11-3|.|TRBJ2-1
CASSDGQLSFNEQFF
TGTGCCAGCAGCGATGGACAGCTCAGCTTCAATGAGCAGTTCTTC
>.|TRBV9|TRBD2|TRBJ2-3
CASSVAAGGPQDTQYF
TGTGCCAGCAGCGTAGCAGCGGGGGGGCCCCAAGATACGCAGTATTTT
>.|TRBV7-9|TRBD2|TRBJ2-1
CASSSTQGIAGGRDEQFF
TGTGCCAGCAGCTCGACTCAAGGCATAGCGGGGGGCCGGGATGAGCAGTTCTTC
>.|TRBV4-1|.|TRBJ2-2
CASSHPTGTFTGELFF
TGCGCCAGCAGCCATCCGACAGGGACTTTCACCGGGGAGCTGTTTTTT
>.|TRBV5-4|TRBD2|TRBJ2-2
CASSLASGVPTGELFF
TGTGCCAGCAGCTTGGCAAGCGGGGTACCCACCGGGGAGCTGTTTTTT
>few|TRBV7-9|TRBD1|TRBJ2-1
CASAAGQGVRGEQFF
TGTGCCAGCGCCGCCGGACAGGGTGTAAGGGGTGAGCAGTTCTTC
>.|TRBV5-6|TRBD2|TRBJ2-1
CASSLPGGPLNEQFF
TGTGCCAGCAGCCTTCCGGGGGGGCCCCTCAATGAGCAGTTCTTC
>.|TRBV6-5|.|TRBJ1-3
CASRPGSGNTIYF
TGTGCCAGCAGACCGGGCTCTGGAAACACCATATATTTT
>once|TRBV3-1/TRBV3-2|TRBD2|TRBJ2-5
CASSQILRGLAGETQYF
TGTGCCAGCAGCCAAATTTTGCGTGGACTAGCCGGGGAGACCCAGTACTTC
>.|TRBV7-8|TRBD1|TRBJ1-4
CASSLTYRGQNEKLFF
TGTGCCAGCAGCTTAACCTACAGGGGGCAGAATGAAAAACTGTTTTTT
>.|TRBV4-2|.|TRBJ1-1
CASSQDNREAFF
TGTGCCAGCAGCCAAGATAACCGGGAAGCTTTCTTT
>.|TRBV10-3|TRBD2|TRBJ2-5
CAISGTSPPETQYF
TGTGCCATCAGTGGGACTAGCCCCCCGGAGACCCAGTACTTC
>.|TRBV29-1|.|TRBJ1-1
CSGQEGGTEAFF
TGCAGCGGGCAGGAGGGAGGCACTGAAGCTTTCTTT
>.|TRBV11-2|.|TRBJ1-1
CASSLHQGIPEAFF
TGTGCCAGCAGCTTACACCAGGGGATCCCTGAAGCTTTCTTT
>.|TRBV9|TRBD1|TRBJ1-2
CASSIQGANYGHTF
TGTGCCAGCAGCATCCAGGGGGCGAACTATGGCCACACCTTC
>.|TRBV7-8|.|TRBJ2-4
CASSLRTVGMNIQYF
TGTGCCAGCAGCCTACGGACAGTTGGTATGAACATTCAGTACTTC
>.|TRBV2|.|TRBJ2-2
CASKVGRVMIGELFF
TGTGCCAGCAAAGTCGGCAGGGTGATGATCGGGGAGCTGTTTTTT
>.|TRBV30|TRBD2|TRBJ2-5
CAGGGGSGDRETQYF
TGTGCCGGGGGGGGAGGGAGCGGGGACCGAGAGACCCAGTACTTC
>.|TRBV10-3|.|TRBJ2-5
CAISEGGPGQAQYF
TGTGCCATCAGTGAAGGGGGACCGGGTCAGGCCCAGTACTTC
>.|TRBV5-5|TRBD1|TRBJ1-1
CASSSGTGVRTEAFF
TGTGCCAGCAGCTCCGGGACAGGGGTGAGGACTGAAGCTTTCTTT
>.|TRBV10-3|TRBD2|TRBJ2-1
CAIRSTSGGRNEQFF
TGTGCCATCCGCTCGACTAGCGGGGGTCGGAATGAGCAGTTCTTC
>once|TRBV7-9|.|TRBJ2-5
CASSLAGGGSEETQYF
TGTGCCAGCAGCTTAGCTGGTGGTGGCAGCGAAGAGACCCAGTACTTC
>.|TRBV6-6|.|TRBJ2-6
CASSVGISGANVLTF
TGTGCCAGCAGTGTCGGGATCTCTGGGGCCAACGTCCTGACTTTC
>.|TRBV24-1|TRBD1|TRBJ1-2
CATTQSRDSGSYGYTF
TGTGCCACCACCCAAAGTCGGGACAGCGGCTCCTATGGCTACACCTTC
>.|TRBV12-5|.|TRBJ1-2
CASGLVQQGARGYTF
TGTGCTAGTGGTTTGGTACAGCAGGGCGCGAGGGGCTACACCTTC
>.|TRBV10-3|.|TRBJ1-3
CAISEQGTAGNTIYF
TGTGCCATCAGTGAACAGGGTACGGCTGGAAACACCATATATTTT
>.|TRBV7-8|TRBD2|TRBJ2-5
CASSHPGGETQYF
TGTGCCAGCAGCCATCCGGGGGGGGAGACCCAGTACTTC
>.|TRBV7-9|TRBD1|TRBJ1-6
CASSPRQGARSPLHF
TGTGCCAGCAGCCCTCGACAGGGGGCAAGGTCACCCCTCCACTTT
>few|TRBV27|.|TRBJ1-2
CASSLSEAGGGYTF
TGTGCCAGCAGTTTATCGGAAGCGGGAGGTGGCTACACCTTC
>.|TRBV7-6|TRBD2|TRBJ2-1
CASSLLPGLAGALFSYNEQFF
TGTGCCAGCAGCCTATTGCCGGGACTAGCGGGGGCCCTTTTCTCCTACAATGAGCAGTTCTTC
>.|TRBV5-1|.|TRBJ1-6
CASSLPGTSASPLHF
TGCGCCAGCAGCTTACCCGGGACAAGCGCTTCACCCCTCCACTTT
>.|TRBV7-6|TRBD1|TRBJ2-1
CASSSRTGGDNEQFF
TGTGCCAGCAGCTCCCGGACAGGGGGGGACAATGAGCAGTTCTTC